This TCR beta chain was sequenced in a study of blood T cell repertoires in COVID-19. Authors' processing steps: Estimates of nucleated cell counts were drawn from the amplification of reference gene primers. Sequencing used immunoSEQ multiplex PCR; TCRdb keeps in-frame clones, though not all of them. V, J and clone size derive from that table, while D and trimming were established from the DNA sequence. The repertoire holds 200,000 to 250,000 clones, with roughly four fifths as singletons. Participants were aged 18 to 89 years, lived in over 20 US areas, and enrolled virtually. Cohorts were based on clinical histories the participants reported. Recovered status applied to Cohort 3 donors who had two consecutive negative PCRs. It also applied to those with clearance or with symptom resolution. V was shortened by 5 bases and J by 4 bases, with 15 bases between the two germline ends. The germline CDR1 and CDR2 sequences are MNHEY and SMNVEV (reference sequence). This CDR3 spans 14 amino acids.

Sequences were obtained from PBMCs or T cells enriched from blood (not recorded which). The chain combines TRBV27 with TRBJ2-7; TRBD1 might be the D (6 bases). This TCR derives from a man aged 55 to 69 who had recovered from COVID-19. The CDR3 DNA sequence: TGTGCCAGCAGTCACCAGACAGGACTGTACGAGCAGTACTTC. Amino acid sequence: CASSHQTGLYEQYF.